This T cell receptor beta chain was found in a study of blood T cell repertoires in COVID-19. Study summary: The samples span acute and convalescent COVID-19 from the United States, Italy and Spain.

TCRdb's copy holds only in-frame clones and misses some; the assay was immunoSEQ multiplex PCR. The sample consists of more than 150,000 clones, roughly nine tenths of them appearing once. The germline V gene has CDR1 SGHVS and CDR2 FQNEAQ. This CDR3 has 15 residues. The V end was cut by 1 base, the J end by 4 bases, with 13 bases between. The V call is TRBV7-8, the J call TRBJ1-2; D is unclear. The receptor was derived from a woman in her 30s who had recovered from COVID-19. Sample: PBMCs or T cells enriched from blood (not recorded which). The CDR3 is CASSLVRGQIYGYTF. DNA of the CDR3: TGTGCCAGCAGCTTAGTTCGAGGGCAGATCTATGGCTACACCTTC.